These T cell receptor beta chains were read from a single sample in a study of shared clonotypes between healthy human individuals. Clones were sequenced by immunoSEQ multiplex PCR, and TCRdb holds only the in-frame ones, with some missing. This sample has about 2.4 million clones; approximately 92% occur once, and the top ten carry about 0.13%. The sequencing input was naive CD4+ T cells sorted from blood. These receptors all stem from a man between 18 and 29 years old in good health. Each CDR3 is given with its conserved first and last residue. A D gene is named only where the DNA matches it firmly. A row's size may be missing; if present it is once, few, many or a size class.

>TRBV4-1|TRBJ1-2|-|-
CASSQDEGSYGYTF
TGCGCCAGCAGCCAAGACGAGGGTAGCTATGGCTACACCTTC
>TRBV7-9|TRBJ1-1|-|-
CASSPGTANTEAFF
TGTGCCAGCAGCCCCGGGACGGCGAACACTGAAGCTTTCTTT
>TRBV19|TRBJ2-1|-|-
CASTGVGIYNEQFF
TGTGCCAGTACAGGGGTGGGGATTTACAATGAGCAGTTCTTC
>TRBV6-6|TRBJ1-3|-|-
CASNNGDPTNTIYF
TGTGCCAGCAACAATGGGGACCCTACGAACACCATATATTTT
>TRBV11-3|TRBJ1-6|TRBD1|once
CASSSLDRGNSPLHF
TGTGCCAGCAGCTCCCTGGACAGGGGAAATTCACCCCTCCACTTT
>TRBV10-3|TRBJ2-7|TRBD1|-
CAISEGDRGDPYEQYF
TGTGCCATCAGTGAGGGTGACAGGGGGGATCCCTACGAGCAGTACTTC
>TRBV6-5|TRBJ1-5|TRBD1|few
CASRGQGNQPQHF
TGTGCCAGCAGGGGACAGGGTAATCAGCCCCAGCATTTT
>TRBV5-4|TRBJ2-2|TRBD1|-
CASSTTGANTGELFF
TGTGCCAGCAGCACGACAGGGGCGAACACCGGGGAGCTGTTTTTT
>TRBV5-1|TRBJ1-1|-|-
CASSLVGVAMNTEAFF
TGCGCCAGCAGCTTGGTGGGGGTTGCCATGAACACTGAAGCTTTCTTT
>TRBV6-6|TRBJ2-7|-|-
CASTSKGTALYEQYF
TGTGCCAGCACCTCCAAGGGTACAGCACTCTACGAGCAGTACTTC
>TRBV4-1|TRBJ2-3|TRBD2|-
CASREGLAGGTDTQYF
TGCGCCAGCAGGGAAGGGCTAGCGGGGGGCACAGATACGCAGTATTTT
>TRBV7-2|TRBJ2-7|-|few
CASSPPGRIGEQYF
TGTGCCAGCAGCCCACCAGGGCGTATTGGCGAGCAGTACTTC
>TRBV30|TRBJ1-3|-|-
CAWSPGSGNTIYF
TGTGCCTGGAGTCCAGGCTCTGGAAACACCATATATTTT
>TRBV11-2|TRBJ2-3|-|-
CASSSTLSTDTQYF
TGTGCCAGCAGCAGCACCCTCAGCACAGATACGCAGTATTTT
>TRBV10-1|TRBJ1-1|-|-
CASSRDTLNTEAFF
TGCGCCAGTTCCCGGGACACTCTGAACACTGAAGCTTTCTTT
>TRBV4-1|TRBJ1-2|-|-
CASSQDDRVYGYTF
TGCGCCAGCAGCCAAGACGACAGAGTCTATGGCTACACCTTC
>TRBV2|TRBJ2-7|-|-
CASRRAGLHEQYF
TGTGCCAGCAGGAGGGCAGGCCTCCACGAGCAGTACTTC
>TRBV5-4|TRBJ2-5|-|once
CASSLLGNQETQYF
TGTGCCAGCAGCTTGTTAGGTAACCAAGAGACCCAGTACTTC
>TRBV21-1|TRBJ2-5|-|-
CASFSRAGTQYF
TGTGCCAGCTTTTCGAGAGCCGGGACCCAGTACTTC
>TRBV7-2|TRBJ1-5|TRBD1|-
CASSFGTGVSPQHF
TGTGCCAGCAGCTTCGGGACAGGGGTATCGCCCCAGCATTTT
>TRBV10-2|TRBJ2-7|-|-
CASSAQGYEQYF
TGCGCCAGCAGTGCTCAGGGGTACGAGCAGTACTTC
>TRBV28|TRBJ2-2|-|once
CASSLPGARTGELFF
TGTGCCAGCAGTTTGCCGGGGGCGCGGACCGGGGAGCTGTTTTTT
>TRBV6-5|TRBJ2-1|-|once
CASSRIISNEQFF
TGTGCCAGCAGCCGTATTATAAGCAATGAGCAGTTCTTC
>TRBV7-3|TRBJ2-3|-|-
CASSLNTNPDTDTQYF
TGTGCCAGCAGCTTAAATACAAACCCCGACACAGATACGCAGTATTTT
>TRBV18|TRBJ2-7|TRBD2|-
CASSPIPTSGGSYEQYF
TGTGCCAGCTCACCAATTCCGACTAGCGGGGGCTCCTACGAGCAGTACTTC
>TRBV7-2|TRBJ1-6|TRBD1|-
CASSQAGTAGSPLHF
TGTGCCAGCAGCCAGGCCGGGACAGCCGGATCACCCCTCCACTTT
>TRBV7-3|TRBJ1-2|-|-
CASSPTGTSGHGYTF
TGTGCCAGCAGCCCAACCGGGACATCCGGCCATGGCTACACCTTC
>TRBV6-5|TRBJ1-2|-|-
CASSSAGDYGYTF
TGTGCCAGCAGTTCCGCGGGTGACTATGGCTACACCTTC
>TRBV5-1|TRBJ2-1|-|-
CASSLITPGTPDDEQFF
TGCGCCAGCAGCTTGATTACCCCCGGGACCCCTGACGATGAGCAGTTCTTC
>TRBV12-2|TRBJ1-5|-|-
CASRLAGRVGQPQHF
TGTGCAAGTCGCTTAGCGGGCAGGGTAGGGCAGCCCCAGCATTTT
>TRBV6-1|TRBJ1-4|-|-
CASSRQASTNEKLFF
TGTGCCAGCAGTAGACAGGCGTCAACTAATGAAAAACTGTTTTTT
>TRBV5-6|TRBJ2-7|-|-
CASSHPLYEQYF
TGTGCCAGCAGCCATCCCCTCTACGAGCAGTACTTC
>TRBV11-2|TRBJ2-1|TRBD2|-
CASSLVGGVAGALYNEQFF
TGTGCCAGCAGCTTAGTTGGCGGGGTAGCGGGAGCTCTCTACAATGAGCAGTTCTTC
>TRBV6-1|TRBJ1-1|-|-
CASGSRSLKNTEAFF
TGTGCCAGCGGGTCCCGGTCCCTAAAGAACACTGAAGCTTTCTTT
>TRBV11-3|TRBJ2-2|TRBD2|-
CASSSSGSGTGELFF
TGTGCCAGCAGCTCTAGCGGGAGCGGCACCGGGGAGCTGTTTTTT
>TRBV5-1|TRBJ2-5|TRBD2|-
CASSPITQRGAQETQYF
TGCGCCAGCAGCCCGATAACTCAGCGGGGGGCCCAAGAGACCCAGTACTTC
>TRBV21-1|TRBJ2-5|-|-
CASSNAGCETQYF
TGTGCCAGCAGCAACGCGGGCTGCGAGACCCAGTACTTC
>TRBV6-1|TRBJ2-7|-|-
CASRPPAAYEQYF
TGTGCCAGCAGGCCCCCGGCCGCCTACGAGCAGTACTTC
>TRBV2|TRBJ1-1|-|-
CASSESENTEAFF
TGTGCCAGCAGTGAATCGGAGAACACTGAAGCTTTCTTT
>TRBV2|TRBJ1-3|-|-
CASSVTTGGNTIYF
TGTGCCAGCAGTGTAACGACAGGAGGAAACACCATATATTTT
>TRBV27|TRBJ1-6|-|-
CASSSQGSPLHF
TGTGCCAGCAGTTCCCAGGGGTCACCCCTCCACTTT
>TRBV30|TRBJ2-2|TRBD2|-
CAWAGGAGTGELFF
TGTGCCTGGGCCGGGGGGGCCGGGACCGGGGAGCTGTTTTTT
>TRBV28|TRBJ2-7|TRBD1|-
CASSLSSDRREQYF
TGTGCCAGCAGTTTATCGTCGGACAGGCGCGAGCAGTACTTC
>TRBV10-3|TRBJ1-1|-|-
CAISESPNTEAFF
TGTGCCATCAGTGAGTCCCCGAACACTGAAGCTTTCTTT
>TRBV5-4|TRBJ2-7|-|-
CASSHQGRTDYEQYF
TGTGCCAGCAGCCACCAAGGAAGGACCGACTACGAGCAGTACTTC
>TRBV18|TRBJ1-5|-|-
CASSTGAGHNQPQHF
TGTGCCAGCTCAACCGGGGCAGGGCATAATCAGCCCCAGCATTTT
>TRBV5-1|TRBJ1-5|TRBD1|-
CASSLAGGSGQPQHF
TGCGCCAGCAGCTTGGCAGGGGGCTCCGGTCAGCCCCAGCATTTT
>TRBV5-1|TRBJ2-5|TRBD2|-
CASSAGLGSVPETQYF
TGCGCCAGCAGCGCGGGACTAGGATCCGTCCCCGAGACCCAGTACTTC
>TRBV6-1|TRBJ2-5|-|-
CASTWAAETQYF
TGTGCCAGCACCTGGGCGGCGGAGACCCAGTACTTC
>TRBV5-1|TRBJ2-5|TRBD1|-
CASSPWTGPQETQYF
TGCGCCAGCAGCCCTTGGACAGGGCCCCAAGAGACCCAGTACTTC
>TRBV7-2|TRBJ2-7|-|-
CASRRWTGAEYEQYF
TGTGCCAGCAGACGGTGGACGGGAGCTGAGTACGAGCAGTACTTC
>TRBV27|TRBJ2-1|TRBD2|-
CASSLSPGTSGSRYNEQFF
TGTGCCAGCAGTTTATCGCCGGGGACTAGCGGGAGTAGGTACAATGAGCAGTTCTTC
>TRBV2|TRBJ2-1|-|-
CASSLSGGNEQFF
TGTGCCAGCAGCCTAAGTGGAGGCAATGAGCAGTTCTTC
>TRBV30|TRBJ2-1|-|once
CALRSQIQFGNEQFF
TGTGCCCTCAGGTCGCAGATCCAATTTGGCAATGAGCAGTTCTTC
>TRBV28|TRBJ1-5|-|-
CASILGQAGQPQHF
-
>TRBV7-8|TRBJ2-7|-|-
CASSLGYRDEQYF
TGTGCCAGCAGCTTAGGGTACAGGGACGAGCAGTACTTC
>TRBV21-1|TRBJ2-2|-|-
CASLYTNTGELFF
TGTGCCAGTCTCTATACGAACACCGGGGAGCTGTTTTTT
>TRBV5-4|TRBJ1-2|TRBD1|-
CASSGGQGFYGYTF
TGTGCCAGCAGCGGTGGACAGGGTTTTTATGGCTACACCTTC
>TRBV7-9|TRBJ1-4|-|few
CASSQRGGAEKLFF
TGTGCCAGCAGCCAGAGGGGAGGAGCTGAAAAACTGTTTTTT
>TRBV18|TRBJ2-2|-|-
CASEWDTGELFF
TGTGCCAGCGAGTGGGACACCGGGGAGCTGTTTTTT